This TCR beta chain appears in the sequencing data of a study of cytomegalovirus exposure and HLA in healthy donors. Whole-study context: Earlier work reported 100 million to 130 million unique TCR beta sequences from about 180 million T cells.

A remark on this clone: The antigen is not known.

Trimming took off 4 bases at V and 5 bases at J, with 12 bases between the two ends. Germline V gene lookup returns CDR1 MNHEY and CDR2 SVGAGI. This CDR3 spans 14 amino acids. Study-level results: Later analysis demonstrated an association between a missense DCLRE1C variant and TCR beta V- and J-gene trimming. In an earlier analysis, most TCR beta V segments were productive about 87% or about 30% of the time.

Both 60 Vbeta primers and 13 Jbeta primers went into the PCR. Assay used: immunoSEQ multiplex PCR; TCRdb lists only in-frame clones, some missing. The top ten clones hold 5% to 6.5% of a sample with around 240,000 clones, roughly 82% of them seen once. The chain has TRBV6-5 and TRBJ2-1, with D perhaps matching TRBD2 (6 bases). Input material: PBMCs. The clonotype was recovered from a middle-aged woman in good health and CMV-seropositive. CDR3 sequence reads: CASSLAGGDNEQFF. CDR3 DNA: TGTGCCAGCAGTTTGGCAGGAGGGGACAATGAGCAGTTCTTC.